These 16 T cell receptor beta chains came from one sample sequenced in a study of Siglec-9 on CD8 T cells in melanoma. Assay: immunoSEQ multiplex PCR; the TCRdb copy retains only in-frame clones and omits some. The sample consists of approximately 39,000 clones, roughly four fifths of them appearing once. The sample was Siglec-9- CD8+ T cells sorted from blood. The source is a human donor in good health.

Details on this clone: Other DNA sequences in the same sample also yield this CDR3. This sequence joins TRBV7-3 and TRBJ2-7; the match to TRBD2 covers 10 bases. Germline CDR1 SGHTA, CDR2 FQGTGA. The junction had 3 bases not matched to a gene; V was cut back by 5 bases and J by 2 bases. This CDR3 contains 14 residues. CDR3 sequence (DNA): TGTGCCAGCAGCCTACTAGCGGGGCCCTACGAGCAGTACTTC. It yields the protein CASSLLAGPYEQYF.

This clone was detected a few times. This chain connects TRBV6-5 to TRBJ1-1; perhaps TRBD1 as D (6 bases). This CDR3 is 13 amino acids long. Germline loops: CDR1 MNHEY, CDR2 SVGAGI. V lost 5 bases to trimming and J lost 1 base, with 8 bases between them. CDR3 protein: CASSKGGNTEAFF. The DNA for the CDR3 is TGTGCCAGCAGTAAGGGGGGGAACACTGAAGCTTTCTTT.

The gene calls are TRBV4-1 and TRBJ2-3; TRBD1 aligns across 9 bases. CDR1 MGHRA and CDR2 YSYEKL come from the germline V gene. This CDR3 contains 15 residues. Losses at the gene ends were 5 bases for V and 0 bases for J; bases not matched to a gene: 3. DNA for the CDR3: TGCGCCAGCAGCTGGGACAGGGCTAGCACAGATACGCAGTATTTT. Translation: CASSWDRASTDTQYF.

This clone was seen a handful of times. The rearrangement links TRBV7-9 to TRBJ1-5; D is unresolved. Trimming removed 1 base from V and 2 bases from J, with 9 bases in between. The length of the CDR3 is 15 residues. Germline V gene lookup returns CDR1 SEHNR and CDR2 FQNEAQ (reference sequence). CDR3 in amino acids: CASSLDGHRNQPQHF. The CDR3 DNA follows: TGTGCCAGCAGCTTAGACGGGCACCGCAATCAGCCCCAGCATTTT.

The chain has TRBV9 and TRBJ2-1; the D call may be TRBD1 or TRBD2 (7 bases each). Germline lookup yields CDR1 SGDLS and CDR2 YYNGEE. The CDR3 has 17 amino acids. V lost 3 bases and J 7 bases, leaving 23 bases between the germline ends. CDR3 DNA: TGTGCCAGCAGCGGAGCAGGGGGGGGCACCTCACAGAATGAGCAGTTCTTC. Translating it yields CASSGAGGGTSQNEQFF. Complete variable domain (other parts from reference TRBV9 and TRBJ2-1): DSGVTQTPKHLITATGQRVTLRCSPRSGDLSVYWYQQSLDQGLQFLIQYYNGEERAKGNILERFSAQQFPDLHSELNLSSLELGDSALYFCASSGAGGGTSQNEQFFGPGTRLTVL.

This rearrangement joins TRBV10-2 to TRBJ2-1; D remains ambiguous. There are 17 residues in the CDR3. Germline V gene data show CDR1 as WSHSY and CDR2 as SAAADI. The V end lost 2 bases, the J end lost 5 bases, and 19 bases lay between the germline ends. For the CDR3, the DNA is TGCGCCAGCAGTGAGCCCGAAAAAGCGCCGTTCCACAATGAGCAGTTCTTC. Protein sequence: CASSEPEKAPFHNEQFF.

CDR3 bases: TGTGCCAGCAGCTTGGTAGGTCCAGACTCTGGGGCCAACGTCCTGACTTTC. This gives the protein CASSLVGPDSGANVLTF. V gene TRBV5-6 combines with J gene TRBJ2-6; D gene ambiguous. With 0 bases removed from V and 0 bases from J, the gap between germline ends came to 10 bases. This CDR3 spans 17 amino acids. Germline V gene sequence: CDR1 SGHDT, CDR2 YYEEEE.

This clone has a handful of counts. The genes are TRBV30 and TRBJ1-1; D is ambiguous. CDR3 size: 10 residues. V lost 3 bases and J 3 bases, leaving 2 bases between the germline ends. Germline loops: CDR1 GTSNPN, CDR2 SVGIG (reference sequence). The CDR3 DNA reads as TGTGCCTGGAGGGACACTGAAGCTTTCTTT. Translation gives CAWRDTEAFF.

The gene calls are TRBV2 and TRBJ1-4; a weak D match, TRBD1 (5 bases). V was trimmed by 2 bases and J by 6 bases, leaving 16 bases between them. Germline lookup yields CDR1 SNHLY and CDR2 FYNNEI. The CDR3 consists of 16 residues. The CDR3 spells CASSESRQRNYEKLFF. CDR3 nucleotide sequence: TGTGCCAGCAGTGAAAGCAGACAGAGGAATTATGAAAAACTGTTTTTT.

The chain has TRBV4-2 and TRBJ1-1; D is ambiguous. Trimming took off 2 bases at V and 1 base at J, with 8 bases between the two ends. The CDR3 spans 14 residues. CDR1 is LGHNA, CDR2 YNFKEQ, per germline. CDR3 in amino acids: CASSQMGWNTEAFF. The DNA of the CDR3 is TGTGCCAGCAGCCAAATGGGGTGGAACACTGAAGCTTTCTTT.

The CDR3 DNA reads as TGCGCCAGCAGCTTGCGGGGGACAAGCACAGATACGCAGTATTTT. The encoded protein is CASSLRGTSTDTQYF. The chain has TRBV5-1 and TRBJ2-3; D possibly matches TRBD1 or TRBD2 (6 bases each). The CDR3 spans 15 residues. Germline CDR1 reads SGHRS; CDR2 reads YFSETQ. V lost 1 base to trimming and J lost 0 bases, with 9 bases between them.

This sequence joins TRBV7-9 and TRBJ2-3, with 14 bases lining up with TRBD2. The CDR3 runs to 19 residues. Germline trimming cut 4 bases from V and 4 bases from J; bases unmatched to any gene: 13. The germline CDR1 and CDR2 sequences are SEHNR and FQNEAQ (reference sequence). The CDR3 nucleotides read TGTGCCAGCAGCTCACCTGGACTAGCGGGGGGCCTCGAGGCAGATACGCAGTATTTT. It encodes CASSSPGLAGGLEADTQYF.

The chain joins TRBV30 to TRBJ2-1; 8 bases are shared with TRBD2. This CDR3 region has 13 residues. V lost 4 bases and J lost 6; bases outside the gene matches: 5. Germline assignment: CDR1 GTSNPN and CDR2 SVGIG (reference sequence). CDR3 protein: CAWNGGAANEQFF. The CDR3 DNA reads TGTGCCTGGAACGGGGGGGCGGCCAATGAGCAGTTCTTC.

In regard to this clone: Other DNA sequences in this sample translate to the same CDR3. The CDR3 coding sequence is TGTGCCAGCAGCTTAGCGGGGGGGCTGGGGGAGCTGTTTTTT. This encodes CASSLAGGLGELFF. The chain recombines TRBV6-5 with TRBJ2-2; 11 nucleotides agree with TRBD2. Germline V gene sequence: CDR1 MNHEY, CDR2 SVGAGI. V dropped 6 bases and J dropped 8; count of bases not matched to a gene: 5. This CDR3 comprises 14 residues.

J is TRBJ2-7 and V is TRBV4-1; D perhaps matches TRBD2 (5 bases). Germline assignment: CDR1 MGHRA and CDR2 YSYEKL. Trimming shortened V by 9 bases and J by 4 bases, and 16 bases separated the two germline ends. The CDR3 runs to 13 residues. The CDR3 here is CASSTGMSYEQYF. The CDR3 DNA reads TGCGCCAGTTCGACGGGGATGAGTTACGAGCAGTACTTC.

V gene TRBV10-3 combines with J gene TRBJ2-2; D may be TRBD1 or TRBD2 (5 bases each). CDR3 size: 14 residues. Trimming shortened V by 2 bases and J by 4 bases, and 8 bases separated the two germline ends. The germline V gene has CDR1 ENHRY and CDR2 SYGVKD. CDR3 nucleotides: TGTGCCATCAGTGAGCCAGGGAGCACCGGGGAGCTGTTTTTT. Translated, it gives CAISEPGSTGELFF.